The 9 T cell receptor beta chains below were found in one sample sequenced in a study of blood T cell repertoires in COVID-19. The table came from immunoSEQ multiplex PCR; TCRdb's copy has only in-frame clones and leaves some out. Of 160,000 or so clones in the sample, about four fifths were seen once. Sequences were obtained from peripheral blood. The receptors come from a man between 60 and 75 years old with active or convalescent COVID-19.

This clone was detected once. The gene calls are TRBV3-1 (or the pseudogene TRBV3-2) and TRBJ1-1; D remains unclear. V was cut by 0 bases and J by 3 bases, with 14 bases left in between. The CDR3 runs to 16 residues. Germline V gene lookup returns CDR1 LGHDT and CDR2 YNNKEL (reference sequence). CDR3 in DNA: TGTGCCAGCAGCCAAGATAGGCCGGGAAGGGACACTGAAGCTTTCTTT. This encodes CASSQDRPGRDTEAFF.

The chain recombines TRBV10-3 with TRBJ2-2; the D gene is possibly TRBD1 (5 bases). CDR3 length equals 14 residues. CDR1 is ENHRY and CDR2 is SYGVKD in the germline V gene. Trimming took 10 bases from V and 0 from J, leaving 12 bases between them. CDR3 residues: CATHRNANTGELFF. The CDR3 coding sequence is TGTGCCACCCACAGGAACGCGAACACCGGGGAGCTGTTTTTT.

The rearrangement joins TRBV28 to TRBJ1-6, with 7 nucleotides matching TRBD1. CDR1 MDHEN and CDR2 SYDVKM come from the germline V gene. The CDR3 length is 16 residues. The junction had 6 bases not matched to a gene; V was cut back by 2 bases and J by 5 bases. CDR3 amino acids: CASSLVDRADNSPLHF. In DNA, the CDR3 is TGTGCCAGCAGTTTAGTAGACAGGGCCGATAATTCACCCCTCCACTTT.

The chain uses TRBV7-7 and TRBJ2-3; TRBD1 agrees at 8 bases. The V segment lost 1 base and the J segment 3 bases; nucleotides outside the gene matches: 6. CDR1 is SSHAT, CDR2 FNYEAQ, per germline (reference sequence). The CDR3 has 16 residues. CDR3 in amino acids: CASSLGLDRGTDTQYF. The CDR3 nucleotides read TGTGCCAGCAGCTTAGGGCTCGACAGGGGAACAGATACGCAGTATTTT.

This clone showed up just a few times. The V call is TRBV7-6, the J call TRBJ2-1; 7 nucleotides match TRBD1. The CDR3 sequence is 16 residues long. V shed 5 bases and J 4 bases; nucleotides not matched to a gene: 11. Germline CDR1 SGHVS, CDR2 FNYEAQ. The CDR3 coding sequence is TGTGCCAGCAGCGCCGGGACAGAAAAAAAATACAATGAGCAGTTCTTC. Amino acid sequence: CASSAGTEKKYNEQFF.

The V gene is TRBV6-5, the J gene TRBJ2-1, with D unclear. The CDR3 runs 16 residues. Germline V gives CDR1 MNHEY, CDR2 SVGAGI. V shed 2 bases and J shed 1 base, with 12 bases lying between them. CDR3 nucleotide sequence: TGTGCCAGCAGTTACACTGCTATCAATTCCTACAATGAGCAGTTCTTC. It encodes CASSYTAINSYNEQFF.

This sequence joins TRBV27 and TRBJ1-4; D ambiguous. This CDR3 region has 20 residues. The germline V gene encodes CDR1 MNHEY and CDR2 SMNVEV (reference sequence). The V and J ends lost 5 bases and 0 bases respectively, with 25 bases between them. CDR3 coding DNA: TGTGCCAGCAGTGCCGCCGGGAGCCGCGGGTTGATAGCAACTAATGAAAAACTGTTTTTT. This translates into CASSAAGSRGLIATNEKLFF.

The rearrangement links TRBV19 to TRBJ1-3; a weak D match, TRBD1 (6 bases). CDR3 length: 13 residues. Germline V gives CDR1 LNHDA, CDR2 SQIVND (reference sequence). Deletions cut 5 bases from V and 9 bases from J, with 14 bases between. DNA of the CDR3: TGTGCCAGTAGTTCCATTGGGGGCACCACCATATATTTT. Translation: CASSSIGGTTIYF. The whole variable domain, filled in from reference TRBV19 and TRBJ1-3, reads DGGITQSPKYLFRKEGQNVTLSCEQNLNHDAMYWYRQDPGQGLRLIYYSQIVNDFQKGDIAEGYSVSREKKESFPLTVTSAQKNPTAFYLCASSSIGGTTIYFGEGSWLTVV.

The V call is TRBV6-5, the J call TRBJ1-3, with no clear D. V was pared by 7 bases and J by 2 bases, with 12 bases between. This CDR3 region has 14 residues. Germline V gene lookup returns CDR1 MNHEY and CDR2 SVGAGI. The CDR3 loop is CASNMGGTGNTIYF. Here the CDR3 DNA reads TGTGCCAGCAACATGGGAGGGACTGGAAACACCATATATTTT.